A selection of T cell receptor beta chains follows, all from one sample in a study of a mutant IDH1 vaccine in newly diagnosed glioma. Their antigens remain unidentified. Assay used: immunoSEQ multiplex PCR; TCRdb lists only in-frame clones, some missing. The profile shows approximately 66,000 clones, approximately 81% of them singletons. Sequencing used PBMCs, obtained from a glioma patient whose treatment included an IDH1 peptide vaccine. The receptors come from a man younger than 45 with glioma. CDR3s include the opening cysteine and the closing phenylalanine or tryptophan.

TRBV7-9	TRBJ1-2	CASSLGTERGGTF
TRBV7-2	TRBJ2-1	CASSRQGGPSYNEQFF
TRBV13	TRBJ2-7	CASSSPGTGTYEQYF
TRBV27	TRBJ2-7	CASSLLSGGAREQYF
TRBV4-1	TRBJ1-1	CASTGTISTEAFF
TRBV9	TRBJ1-2	CASSVPRAGADGYTF
TRBV28	TRBJ1-6	CATKETFNSPLHF
TRBV5-1	TRBJ2-3	CASSLASIDTQYF
TRBV9	TRBJ1-4	CASSPGAARGEKLFF
TRBV7-9	TRBJ2-5	CASSSAALGARDQYF
TRBV28	TRBJ1-2	CASSTGGFYGYTF
TRBV5-1	TRBJ2-5	CASSKLVAQETQYF
TRBV30	TRBJ1-5	CAWSGDSNQPQHF
TRBV9	TRBJ2-5	CASSVRQTQETQYF
TRBV6-1	TRBJ2-2	CASSEYRNTGELFF
TRBV5-8	TRBJ1-5	CASSLGSTQKPQHF
TRBV2	TRBJ2-1	CASTREQGANNEQFF
TRBV5-1	TRBJ2-5	CASSLYVTGETGAQYF
TRBV10-1	TRBJ2-1	CASSQPPGQGGNEQFF
TRBV11-2	TRBJ1-5	CASSLGGFQPQHF
TRBV5-4	TRBJ2-7	CASSRGWNEQYF
TRBV7-2	TRBJ2-3	CASSLRPGSDTDTQYF
TRBV19	TRBJ1-3	CASRTDYFSGNTIYF
TRBV23-1	TRBJ2-7	CASSSPGGRGCEQYF
TRBV7-9	TRBJ1-6	CASSLSADSPLHF
TRBV27	TRBJ1-2	CASSDRAGTHYGYTF
TRBV30	TRBJ1-1	CAWKGVFGEAFF
TRBV7-8	TRBJ2-5	CASSLRKAGGLWETQYF
TRBV18	TRBJ2-2	CASSPPSLVGELFF
TRBV5-1	TRBJ1-4	CASSFGTGGEKLFF
TRBV10-3	TRBJ1-4	CAISEHQRDEKLFF
TRBV19	TRBJ1-3	CASSMRDSPSGNTIYF
TRBV5-1	TRBJ2-3	CASSLAIIGGILSDTQYF
TRBV5-4	TRBJ2-7	CASSRGGAGPPYEQYF
TRBV5-4	TRBJ2-7	CASSLQNYEQYF
TRBV18	TRBJ1-5	CASSPSMAGGAQPQHF
TRBV30	TRBJ2-7	CAWSAGPSYEQYF
TRBV7-9	TRBJ2-1	CASSLADEQFF
TRBV27	TRBJ2-7	CASSFADDRGSYEQYF
TRBV18	TRBJ1-5	CASSPPQGGAQPQHF
TRBV28	TRBJ2-7	CASKDIPYEQYF
TRBV9	TRBJ2-5	CASSPSLGALGTETQYF
TRBV15	TRBJ2-2	CATTPPRDTGELFF
TRBV5-4	TRBJ1-2	CASSLDLAGGGGYTF
TRBV9	TRBJ2-2	CASSERVLAGVYTGELFF
TRBV10-3	TRBJ2-7	CAISEPSSYEQYF
TRBV10-3	TRBJ2-7	CAIIQDRVAYEQYF
TRBV11-2	TRBJ1-5	CASSLGVNQPQHF
TRBV4-2	TRBJ2-7	CASSSLQGGGSLSYEQYF
TRBV19	TRBJ2-1	CASSIRTLRASGGTHSSYNEQFF
TRBV20-1	TRBJ2-1	CSAIPEHVQFF
TRBV19	TRBJ1-1	CASHRGASTEAFF
TRBV5-4	TRBJ2-1	CASSRLAGGLNEQFF
TRBV2	TRBJ1-2	CASSEASGGGYGYTF
TRBV7-6	TRBJ1-1	CASSPGVLNTEAFF